These 5 T cell receptor beta chains share one sample of origin, sequenced in a study of immune evolution from preneoplasia to lung adenocarcinoma. The data were produced by immunoSEQ multiplex PCR, yet TCRdb's version contains in-frame clones alone and is incomplete. The repertoire has a few thousand clones, roughly 72% of them found once; the top ten carry approximately 6.9%. What was sequenced was FFPE adjacent normal lung tissue. Every receptor here comes from a person aged 60-80 years with lung adenocarcinoma.

The chain is built from TRBV27 and TRBJ2-3, with a tentative D call TRBD1 (6 bases). There are 14 residues in the CDR3. V lost 3 bases and J lost 2, with 9 bases in between. Germline V lookup: CDR1 MNHEY, CDR2 SMNVEV (reference sequence). CDR3 sequence reads: CASSFGGHTDTQYF. As DNA, the CDR3 is TGTGCCAGCAGTTTTGGGGGCCACACAGATACGCAGTATTTT.

This chain joins TRBV11-3 and TRBJ2-3; the match to TRBD2 covers 10 bases. V shed 5 bases and J 0 bases; nucleotides not matched to a gene: 5. The CDR3 sequence is 16 residues long. Germline CDR1 and CDR2: SGHNT and YENEEA. CDR3: CASSTGLADSTDTQYF. Here the CDR3 DNA reads TGTGCCAGCAGCACAGGACTAGCGGATAGCACAGATACGCAGTATTTT.

The rearrangement links TRBV6-1 to TRBJ2-2, with D perhaps being TRBD1 or TRBD2 (5 bases each). Germline CDR1 and CDR2: MNHNS and SASEGT. The CDR3 contains 18 residues. V was trimmed by 2 bases and J by 5 bases, leaving 21 bases between them. The CDR3 region is CASSERGWGEADTGELFF. CDR3 nucleotide sequence: TGTGCCAGCAGTGAAAGGGGTTGGGGTGAAGCGGATACCGGGGAGCTGTTTTTT.

This clone was counted between two and nine times. The rearrangement uses TRBV7-8 and TRBJ2-5, with 14 bases fitting TRBD2. The CDR3 loop spans 19 amino acids. Germline CDR1 SGHVS, CDR2 FQNEAQ. Trimming took 2 bases from V and 5 from J; bases not matched to a gene: 13. The CDR3 DNA is TGTGCCAGCAGCTTACCCCCGGGACTAGCGGGAGTCGGGGAGGAGACCCAGTACTTC. It specifies CASSLPPGLAGVGEETQYF.

This clone appeared a single time. The chain has TRBV11-3 and TRBJ2-7; 8 bases line up with TRBD2. Looked up from germline, CDR1 is SGHNT and CDR2 is YENEEA. CDR3 length: 14 residues. Trimming at V came to 5 bases and at J to 6 bases, leaving 9 bases not matched to a gene. The DNA of the CDR3 is TGTGCCAGCAGCGCTAGCACGGGGGGGAGCGAGCAGTACTTC. Translating it yields CASSASTGGSEQYF. Based on the CDR3 plus reference TRBV11-3 and TRBJ2-7, the full variable domain is EAGVVQSPRYKIIEKKQPVAFWCNPISGHNTLYWYLQNLGQGPELLIRYENEEAVDDSQLPKDRFSAERLKGVDSTLKIQPAELGDSAVYLCASSASTGGSEQYFGPGTRLTVT.